The source of this T cell receptor (beta chain) is a study of cytomegalovirus exposure and HLA in healthy donors. Researchers ran the PCR with 60 Vbeta and 13 Jbeta primers. TCRdb keeps only in-frame clones here, not all; method: immunoSEQ multiplex PCR. The sample records 120,000 to 150,000 clones, 60% to 80% being singletons. The CDR3 extends over 16 amino acids. V shed 4 bases and J 2 bases; nucleotides not matched to a gene: 9. Per germline, CDR1 SGHDT and CDR2 YYEEEE. A remark on this clone: Antigen unknown.

Points from the study as a whole: Donors belonging to an Asian-associated ancestry cluster reportedly showed fewer N-insertions in productive TCRs than the approximately 690-donor mean, according to what a later analysis found.

The chain uses TRBV5-6 and TRBJ2-7, with 10 bases matching TRBD1. The receptor was isolated from a woman aged 30 to 39 in good health and CMV-seronegative. Sequencing was performed on PBMCs. The CDR3 DNA sequence: TGTGCCAGCAGCGGACGGGGACAGGGGAGGACCTACGAGCAGTACTTC. It codes for CASSGRGQGRTYEQYF.